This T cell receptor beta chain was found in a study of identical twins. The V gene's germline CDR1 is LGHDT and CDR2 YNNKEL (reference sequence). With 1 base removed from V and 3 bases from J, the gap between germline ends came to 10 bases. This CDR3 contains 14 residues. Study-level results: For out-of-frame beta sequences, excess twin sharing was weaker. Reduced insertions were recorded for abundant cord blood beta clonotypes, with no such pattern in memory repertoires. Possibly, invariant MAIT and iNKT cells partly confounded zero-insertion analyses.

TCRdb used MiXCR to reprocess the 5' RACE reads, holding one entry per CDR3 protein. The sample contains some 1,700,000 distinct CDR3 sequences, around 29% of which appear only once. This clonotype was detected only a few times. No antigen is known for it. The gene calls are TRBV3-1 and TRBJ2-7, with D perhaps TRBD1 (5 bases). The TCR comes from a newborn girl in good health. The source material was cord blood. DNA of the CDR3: TGTGCCAGCAGCCAAGGACAGCGACGCTACGAGCAGTACTTC. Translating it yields CASSQGQRRYEQYF.